The next 3 T cell receptor beta chains were all read from a single sample in a study of T cells in Graves' hyperthyroidism and ophthalmopathy. Template material for amplifying TCR beta CDR3 regions consisted of RNA transcripts. The TCR CDR3 first-round RT-PCR relied on the HTBI primer set. TCRdb analysed the multiplex PCR reads with MiXCR anew, one entry per CDR3 protein. This sample has some 140,000 distinct CDR3 sequences, with more than 20% found just once. The sequenced sample consisted of blood. The receptors originated from a woman between 45 and 65 years old with Graves' hyperthyroidism that later progressed to Graves' ophthalmopathy.

This clonotype was counted ten times or more. This chain links TRBV28 with TRBJ1-5, with 7 bases identical to TRBD1. Germline trimming cut 5 bases from V and 7 bases from J; bases unmatched to any gene: 8. The CDR3 is made up of 14 amino acids. Germline CDR1 MDHEN, CDR2 SYDVKM. The CDR3 sequence is CASSHYRGRQPQHF. CDR3 bases: TGTGCCAGCAGTCATTACAGGGGAAGGCAGCCCCAGCATTTT.

The rearrangement links TRBV20-1 to TRBJ2-1, with a tentative D call TRBD2 (5 bases). The length of the CDR3 is 12 residues. V was trimmed by 0 bases and J by 10 bases, leaving 10 bases between them. Germline lookup yields CDR1 DFQATT and CDR2 SNEGSKA (reference sequence). CDR3 residues: CSARDFSAEQFF. The CDR3 region has the DNA TGCAGTGCTAGAGATTTTAGCGCCGAGCAGTTCTTC.

This clonotype was recorded a few times. The chain employs TRBV28 and TRBJ1-5, with D possibly TRBD1 on 5 matching bases. V lost 3 bases and J lost 3, with 15 bases in between. Germline loops: CDR1 MDHEN, CDR2 SYDVKM. The CDR3 contains 16 residues. CDR3: CASSLGLTGPNQPQHF. In nucleotides, the CDR3 is TGTGCCAGCAGTTTGGGCCTTACAGGACCCAATCAGCCCCAGCATTTT.